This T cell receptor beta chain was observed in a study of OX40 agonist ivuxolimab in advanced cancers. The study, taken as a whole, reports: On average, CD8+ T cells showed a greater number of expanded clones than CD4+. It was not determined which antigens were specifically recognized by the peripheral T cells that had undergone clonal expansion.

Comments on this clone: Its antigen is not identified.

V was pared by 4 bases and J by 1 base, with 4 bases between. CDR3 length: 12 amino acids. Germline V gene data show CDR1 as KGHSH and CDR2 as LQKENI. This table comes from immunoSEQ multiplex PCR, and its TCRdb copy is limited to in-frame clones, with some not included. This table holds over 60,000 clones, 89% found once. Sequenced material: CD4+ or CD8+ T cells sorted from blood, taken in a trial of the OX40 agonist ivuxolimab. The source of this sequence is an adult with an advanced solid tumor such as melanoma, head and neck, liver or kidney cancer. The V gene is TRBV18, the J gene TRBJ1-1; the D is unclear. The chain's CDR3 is CASSHPNTEAFF. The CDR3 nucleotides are TGTGCCAGCTCACATCCGAACACTGAAGCTTTCTTT.